These 20 T cell receptor beta chains originate from one sample sequenced in a study of T cell responses to AZD1222 COVID-19 vaccine. Assay used: immunoSEQ multiplex PCR; TCRdb lists only in-frame clones, some missing. The sample has 110,000 to 150,000 clones; over 90% are singletons. The source material was peripheral blood, sampled on day 0 of MenACWY control vaccination. These receptors were taken from an adult in good health.

J is TRBJ2-2 and V is TRBV7-3; D is possibly TRBD1 or TRBD2 (5 bases each). The V end lost 3 bases, the J end lost 1 base, and 12 bases lay between the germline ends. This CDR3 contains 16 residues. Germline values: CDR1 SGHTA, CDR2 FQGTGA. Here the CDR3 reads CASSLYGTKNTGELFF. Written as DNA, the CDR3 is TGTGCCAGCAGCTTGTATGGGACGAAGAACACCGGGGAGCTGTTTTTT.

For the CDR3, the DNA is TGTGCCAGCAGCTTAACTAGGGGGGCCTCCAATGAGCAGTTCTTC. It is translated as CASSLTRGASNEQFF. This sequence joins TRBV7-3 and TRBJ2-1; D tentatively fits TRBD1 or TRBD2 (6 bases each). This CDR3 spans 15 amino acids. Germline loops: CDR1 SGHTA, CDR2 FQGTGA. V lost 0 bases and J 6 bases, leaving 12 bases between the germline ends.

The chain joins TRBV7-9 to TRBJ2-5; TRBD1 might be the D (5 bases). Germline V gives CDR1 SEHNR, CDR2 FQNEAQ (reference sequence). The CDR3 sequence is 11 residues long. Trimming took 1 base from V and 12 from J, leaving 9 bases between them. The DNA of the CDR3 is TGTGCCAGCAGCTTAGAGGGGTCGAAGTACTTC. It is translated as CASSLEGSKYF.

This clone has a single count. J is TRBJ1-4 and V is TRBV10-3; D possibly corresponds to TRBD1 (5 bases). Trimming took off 10 bases at V and 4 bases at J, with 19 bases between the two ends. Germline V gene data show CDR1 as ENHRY and CDR2 as SYGVKD. The CDR3 length is 15 residues. CDR3 protein: CATSRGRSYNEKLFF. Written as DNA, the CDR3 is TGTGCCACCTCGAGGGGAAGGAGCTATAATGAAAAACTGTTTTTT.

This clone was detected once. V gene TRBV4-3 combines with J gene TRBJ2-1; the D is unclear. Germline V lookup: CDR1 LGHNA, CDR2 YSLEER. This CDR3 is built from 13 residues. V was trimmed by 0 bases and J by 7 bases, leaving 7 bases between them. The CDR3 DNA sequence: TGCGCCAGCAGCCAAGATCGGTGGAATGAGCAGTTCTTC. Amino acids: CASSQDRWNEQFF.

The rearrangement uses TRBV12-3 or TRBV12-4 and TRBJ2-2; D call uncertain. This CDR3 is built from 13 residues. Trimming removed 5 bases from V and 9 bases from J, with 13 bases in between. CDR3 in amino acids: CASSRTDGRELFF. Here the CDR3 DNA reads TGTGCCAGCAGTCGGACCGACGGCAGGGAGCTGTTTTTT.

The chain combines TRBV6-1 with TRBJ1-2; no clear D. V dropped 3 bases and J dropped 3 bases, with 14 bases sitting between them. The germline V gene encodes CDR1 MNHNS and CDR2 SASEGT. The length of the CDR3 is 15 residues. The CDR3 loop reads CASSEAQPAYYGYTF. CDR3 bases: TGTGCCAGCAGTGAGGCCCAACCCGCCTACTATGGCTACACCTTC.

The rearrangement links TRBV12-3 or TRBV12-4 to TRBJ2-3; unclear D gene. The CDR3 runs 13 residues. The V end lost 10 bases, the J end lost 0 bases, and 11 bases lay between the germline ends. For the CDR3, the DNA is TGTGCCACTACTGGATCCAGCACAGATACGCAGTATTTT. This sequence encodes CATTGSSTDTQYF.

This clone came up once. The chain employs TRBV6-5 and TRBJ1-2; D remains ambiguous. CDR3 length: 16 amino acids. V was trimmed by 2 bases and J by 0 bases, leaving 13 bases between them. In germline, CDR1 is MNHEY, CDR2 SVGAGI. CDR3 nucleotides: TGTGCCAGCAGTTACGCGGGGTCCTTAGCTAACTATGGCTACACCTTC. Its translation: CASSYAGSLANYGYTF.

The V gene is TRBV5-1, the J gene TRBJ2-1, with D possibly being TRBD1 (5 bases). The V and J ends lost 0 bases and 5 bases respectively, with 9 bases between them. This CDR3 contains 14 residues. Germline V gene sequence: CDR1 SGHRS, CDR2 YFSETQ. CDR3 nucleotides: TGCGCCAGCAGCTTGGCTGGACACCACAATGAGCAGTTCTTC. It encodes CASSLAGHHNEQFF.

The rearrangement uses TRBV5-1 and TRBJ1-3, with 8 bases matching TRBD1. V lost 4 bases and J lost 3; bases outside the gene matches: 9. Germline lookup yields CDR1 SGHRS and CDR2 YFSETQ. The CDR3 is 16 amino acids. The CDR3 spells CASSPRGQGDGNTIYF. The CDR3 bases are TGCGCCAGCAGCCCACGAGGACAGGGAGATGGAAACACCATATATTTT.

The chain employs TRBV5-1 and TRBJ1-1, with 7 bases that match TRBD1. V lost 0 bases and J lost 1; bases outside the gene matches: 3. The CDR3 covers 15 residues. Germline CDR1 and CDR2: SGHRS and YFSETQ. CDR3 nucleotide sequence: TGCGCCAGCAGCTTGGGGGACAGCCCGAACACTGAAGCTTTCTTT. Translation: CASSLGDSPNTEAFF.

J is TRBJ2-1 and V is TRBV5-1, with 11 bases matching TRBD2. CDR3 size: 14 residues. The ends lost 5 bases at V and 8 bases at J; junction bases unmatched: 6. CDR1 is SGHRS, CDR2 YFSETQ, per germline. In nucleotides, the CDR3 is TGCGCCAGCAGTACTAGCGGGGGTGGGGATGAGCAGTTCTTC. Its protein product is CASSTSGGGDEQFF.

This clone is medium-sized in the sample. The rearrangement uses TRBV28 and TRBJ1-2; 8 nucleotides align to TRBD1. Trimming at V came to 2 bases and at J to 7 bases, leaving 6 bases not matched to a gene. The CDR3 sequence is 14 residues long. Germline CDR1 MDHEN, CDR2 SYDVKM. This chain's CDR3 is CASSLRDRNSGYTF. Written as DNA, the CDR3 is TGTGCCAGCAGTTTACGGGACAGGAATTCTGGCTACACCTTC.

The chain couples TRBV19 to TRBJ1-5; no definite D call. This CDR3 comprises 13 residues. Germline CDR1 LNHDA, CDR2 SQIVND (reference sequence). V was trimmed by 7 bases and J by 2 bases, leaving 9 bases between them. The CDR3 nucleotides read TGTGCCAGTACCTCGTTGCGCAATCAGCCCCAGCATTTT. This gives the protein CASTSLRNQPQHF.

This sequence joins TRBV27 and TRBJ1-2, with 9 bases lining up with TRBD1. Germline V gene sequence: CDR1 MNHEY, CDR2 SMNVEV (reference sequence). J gave up 5 bases and V 6 bases, and 1 base lay outside the gene matches. The CDR3 has 12 amino acids. The CDR3 DNA sequence: TGTGCCAGCAGGGACAGGGGATATGGCTACACCTTC. Its protein product is CASRDRGYGYTF.

The chain employs TRBV5-1 and TRBJ1-2; D might be TRBD1 (5 bases). Germline V gene sequence: CDR1 SGHRS, CDR2 YFSETQ. The CDR3 consists of 14 residues. Between the trimmed V and J ends, which lost 1 base and 2 bases, there was a span of 9 bases. The CDR3 region has the DNA TGCGCCAGCAGCTTGCGGGACCAGAACTATGGCTACACCTTC. Its protein product is CASSLRDQNYGYTF.

V gene TRBV7-2 combines with J gene TRBJ1-2; perhaps TRBD1 as D (5 bases). V was trimmed by 2 bases and J by 6 bases, leaving 22 bases between them. This CDR3 is built from 17 residues. CDR1 SGHTA and CDR2 FQGNSA come from the germline V gene. CDR3 sequence: CASSLSSGLQAGNGYTF. CDR3 coding DNA: TGTGCCAGCAGCTTATCTTCAGGGTTACAAGCTGGTAATGGCTACACCTTC.

The V and J genes are TRBV6-2 or TRBV6-3 and TRBJ2-7, with 8 bases identical to TRBD2. CDR1 and CDR2 (germline): MNHEY, SVGEGT. This CDR3 is built from 17 residues. Unmatched junction bases numbered 8, after V lost 0 bases and J lost 1 base. This chain's CDR3 is CASSYSATSGYSYEQYF. DNA of the CDR3: TGTGCCAGCAGTTACTCGGCTACTAGCGGCTATTCCTACGAGCAGTACTTC.

The rearrangement uses TRBV7-3 and TRBJ2-1, with 12 bases lining up with TRBD2. J lost 8 bases, V lost 6 bases, and 8 bases had no gene match. Germline loops: CDR1 SGHTA, CDR2 FQGTGA. The CDR3 totals 15 residues. CDR3 nucleotide sequence: TGTGCCAGCAGTCCCCTAGCGGGAGGGCCGGATGAGCAGTTCTTC. Amino acids: CASSPLAGGPDEQFF.